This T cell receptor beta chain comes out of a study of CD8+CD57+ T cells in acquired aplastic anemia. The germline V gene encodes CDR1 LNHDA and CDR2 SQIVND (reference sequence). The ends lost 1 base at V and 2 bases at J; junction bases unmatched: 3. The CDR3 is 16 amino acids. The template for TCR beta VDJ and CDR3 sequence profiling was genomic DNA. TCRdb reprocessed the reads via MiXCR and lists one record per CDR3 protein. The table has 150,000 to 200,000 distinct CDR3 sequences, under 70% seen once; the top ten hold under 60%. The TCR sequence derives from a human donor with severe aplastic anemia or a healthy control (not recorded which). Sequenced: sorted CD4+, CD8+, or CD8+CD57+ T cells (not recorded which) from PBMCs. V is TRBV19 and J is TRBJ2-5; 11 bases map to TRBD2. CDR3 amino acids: CASSIGLAGGQETQYF. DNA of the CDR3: TGTGCCAGTAGTATAGGGCTAGCGGGAGGACAAGAGACCCAGTACTTC. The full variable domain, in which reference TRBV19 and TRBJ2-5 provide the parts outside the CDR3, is DGGITQSPKYLFRKEGQNVTLSCEQNLNHDAMYWYRQDPGQGLRLIYYSQIVNDFQKGDIAEGYSVSREKKESFPLTVTSAQKNPTAFYLCASSIGLAGGQETQYFGPGTRLLVL.